The clone carrying this TCR beta chain was seen repeatedly, ten times or more. Time point: sample taken at primary tumor resection. The input material, whole RNA from tumor, nontumor lung or frozen PBMC, was sequenced unsorted. The data originate from a study of spatial heterogeneity in lung cancer. Germline values: CDR1 SGHAT, CDR2 FQNNGV. V shed 3 bases and J shed 0 bases, with 12 bases lying between them. There are 17 residues in the CDR3. TCRdb redid the calling of the 5' RACE reads with MiXCR, one entry per CDR3 protein. Altogether about 23,000 distinct CDR3 sequences are present, about 4.7% being singletons, with the ten largest covering 4% to 6.5%.

The sequence was obtained from a male donor with early-stage non-small cell lung cancer. The rearrangement uses TRBV11-2 and TRBJ2-6; D unclear. The sequenced sample was PBMCs, obtained at surgery. DNA for the CDR3: TGTGCCAGCAGCTTCAGACGGACCCTCTCTGGGGCCAACGTCCTGACTTTC. It yields the protein CASSFRRTLSGANVLTF.